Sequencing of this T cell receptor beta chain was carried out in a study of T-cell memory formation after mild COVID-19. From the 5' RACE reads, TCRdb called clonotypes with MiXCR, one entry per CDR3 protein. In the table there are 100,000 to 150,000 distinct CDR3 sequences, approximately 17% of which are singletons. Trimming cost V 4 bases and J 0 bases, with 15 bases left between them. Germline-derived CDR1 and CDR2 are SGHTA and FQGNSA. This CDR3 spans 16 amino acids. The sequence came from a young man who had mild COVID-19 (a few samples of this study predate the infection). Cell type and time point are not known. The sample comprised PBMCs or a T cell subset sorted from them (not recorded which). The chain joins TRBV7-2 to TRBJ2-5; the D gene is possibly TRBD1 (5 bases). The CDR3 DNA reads TGTGCCAGCAGCTCCAGGGTTTCTCTTTACCAAGAGACCCAGTACTTC. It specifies CASSSRVSLYQETQYF.